This TCR beta chain is from a study of blood T cell repertoires in COVID-19. In the study overall: COVID-19 samples from acute and convalescent phases originated in the United States, Italy and Spain. From T cells, B-cell-depleted T cells, or PBMCs came the material, which was cDNA or gDNA.

This CDR3 spans 15 amino acids. Germline-derived CDR1 and CDR2 are SGHRS and YFSETQ. Trimming shortened V by 3 bases and J by 4 bases, and 16 bases separated the two germline ends. Source study methods: Amplification with reference gene primers provided the estimates of nucleated cell counts. TCRdb's table, derived via immunoSEQ multiplex PCR, lists solely in-frame clones and lacks some. D and trimming come from the DNA, and the V and J calls and clone size come from that table. The sample shows 110,000 or so clones, about 80% of them seen only once. V gene TRBV5-1 combines with J gene TRBJ1-1, with D possibly matching TRBD1 (6 bases). The sample comprised peripheral blood. The sequence derives from a man aged 65-85 years with acute or convalescent COVID-19. The CDR3 nucleotides read TGCGCCAGCAGCTCTCTACAGGGCCAGGTCACTGAAGCTTTCTTT. Translation gives CASSSLQGQVTEAFF.